These 29 T cell receptor beta chains were sequenced from one sample in a study of T cell changes during pregnancy in multiple sclerosis. Produced via immunoSEQ multiplex PCR; TCRdb's table is partial and in-frame only. The data contain 65,000 to 85,000 clones, about nine tenths of them singletons. The starting material was CD4+ T cells from peripheral blood mononuclear cells, obtained after pregnancy. The receptors shown here come from a female donor with multiple sclerosis, enrolled in a pregnancy study.

This clone has only one observation. The gene calls are TRBV7-2 and TRBJ2-7, with D uncertain. V lost 5 bases and J 7 bases, leaving 21 bases between the germline ends. CDR3 length: 15 residues. The V gene's germline CDR1 is SGHTA and CDR2 FQGNSA. The CDR3 spells CASSHQSRPEREQYF. CDR3 nucleotide sequence: TGTGCCAGCAGCCACCAGTCCCGCCCTGAGAGGGAGCAGTACTTC.

The V call is TRBV10-3, the J call TRBJ1-1, with D tentatively TRBD1 (5 bases). Germline loops: CDR1 ENHRY, CDR2 SYGVKD. This CDR3 region has 15 residues. The ends were cut back, 3 bases at V and 0 bases at J, with 11 bases in the middle. Here the CDR3 DNA reads TGTGCCATCAGTGATTTGGACAATATGAACACTGAAGCTTTCTTT. This encodes CAISDLDNMNTEAFF.

V gene TRBV27 combines with J gene TRBJ2-3; D is undetermined. The CDR3 is made up of 13 amino acids. V was pared by 3 bases and J by 4 bases, with 8 bases between. Per the germline V gene, CDR1 is MNHEY and CDR2 is SMNVEV (reference sequence). The CDR3: CASSFEIADTQYF. In DNA form, the CDR3 reads TGTGCCAGCAGTTTCGAGATAGCAGATACGCAGTATTTT.

The chain has TRBV6-8 and TRBJ2-7; TRBD2 agrees at 11 bases. Germline values: CDR1 MNHGY, CDR2 SAAAGT. V was clipped by 0 bases and J by 0 bases; unmatched bases: 7. This CDR3 region has 18 residues. CDR3 nucleotide sequence: TGTGCCAGCAGTTACTCTTCCCGGACTAGCGGGTGCTCCTACGAGCAGTACTTC. Its translation: CASSYSSRTSGCSYEQYF.

The chain employs TRBV4-1 and TRBJ1-2; tentatively, D is TRBD1 (5 bases). The length of the CDR3 is 16 residues. CDR1 is MGHRA, CDR2 YSYEKL, per germline. V was cut by 4 bases and J by 6 bases, with 21 bases left in between. In DNA form, the CDR3 reads TGCGCCAGCAGCCTCGACCCCGCCAGGGCTTACGATGGCTACACCTTC. Translated: CASSLDPARAYDGYTF.

CDR3 sequence (DNA): TGTGCCAGCAGTCTTCACAGGAGTGGGAGCAATCAGCCCCAGCATTTT. Protein sequence: CASSLHRSGSNQPQHF. This chain links TRBV28 with TRBJ1-5, with D perhaps TRBD1 (5 bases). Between the trimmed V and J ends, which lost 5 bases and 1 base, there was a span of 15 bases. Germline V lookup: CDR1 MDHEN, CDR2 SYDVKM. There are 16 residues in the CDR3.

The rearrangement links TRBV9 to TRBJ1-1; no clear D. The germline V gene encodes CDR1 SGDLS and CDR2 YYNGEE. V gave up 3 bases and J gave up 0 bases, with 6 bases separating them. The CDR3 is made up of 13 amino acids. The CDR3: CASSGHVNTEAFF. CDR3 bases: TGTGCCAGCAGCGGACATGTGAACACTGAAGCTTTCTTT.

The gene calls are TRBV7-2 and TRBJ1-2, with 8 bases matching TRBD1. The germline gives CDR1 SGHTA, CDR2 FQGNSA. J lost 12 bases, V lost 5 bases, and 11 bases had no gene match. The CDR3 totals 13 residues. The CDR3, as DNA: TGTGCCAGCAGCGGAATGTCTCAGGGGGCTCACACCTTC. Protein product: CASSGMSQGAHTF.

The CDR3 DNA follows: TGTGCCAGCAGCATCCGACAGGCCGGGGAGCTGTTTTTT. It is translated as CASSIRQAGELFF. The gene calls are TRBV7-9 and TRBJ2-2; possibly TRBD1 for D (6 bases). Trimming took off 5 bases at V and 6 bases at J, with 10 bases between the two ends. From germline, CDR1 is SEHNR and CDR2 FQNEAQ (reference sequence). The CDR3 length is 13 residues.

The chain uses TRBV30 and TRBJ1-2; D is unclear. The germline CDR1 and CDR2 sequences are GTSNPN and SVGIG (reference sequence). Trimming removed 2 bases from V and 5 bases from J, with 9 bases in between. The CDR3 spans 12 residues. The CDR3 spells CAWSPREYGYTF. The DNA of the CDR3 is TGTGCCTGGAGTCCCCGGGAGTATGGCTACACCTTC.

This chain connects TRBV6-5 to TRBJ1-4; possibly TRBD1 for D (6 bases). Germline V CDR1 and CDR2: MNHEY, SVGAGI. CDR3 length: 12 amino acids. V shed 1 base and J shed 11 bases, with 8 bases lying between them. The CDR3 coding sequence is TGTGCCAGCAGTTACTTACAGGGTAAACTGTTTTTT. This translates into CASSYLQGKLFF.

The J gene is TRBJ1-2, the V gene TRBV4-1, with TRBD1 matching over 7 bases. The CDR3 runs 16 residues. The J segment lost 4 bases and the V segment lost 4 bases, leaving 12 bases of the junction unmatched. Germline assignment: CDR1 MGHRA and CDR2 YSYEKL. The CDR3 sequence: CASSPGGSPLGYGYTF. The CDR3 nucleotides are TGCGCCAGCAGCCCAGGGGGATCTCCCCTAGGCTATGGCTACACCTTC.

V and J are TRBV9 and TRBJ2-1; D possibly corresponds to TRBD2 (5 bases). Germline V lookup: CDR1 SGDLS, CDR2 YYNGEE. Between the trimmed V and J ends, which lost 4 bases and 2 bases, there was a span of 13 bases. This CDR3 has 15 amino acids. CDR3 loop: CASSLALAAYNEQFF. The CDR3 nucleotides read TGTGCCAGCAGCTTAGCGTTGGCTGCCTACAATGAGCAGTTCTTC. The full variable domain, its missing parts supplied by reference TRBV9 and TRBJ2-1, is DSGVTQTPKHLITATGQRVTLRCSPRSGDLSVYWYQQSLDQGLQFLIQYYNGEERAKGNILERFSAQQFPDLHSELNLSSLELGDSALYFCASSLALAAYNEQFFGPGTRLTVL.

The chain is built from TRBV9 and TRBJ1-5; unclear D gene. The ends were cut back, 3 bases at V and 4 bases at J, with 14 bases in the middle. CDR3 length equals 15 residues. CDR1 is SGDLS and CDR2 is YYNGEE in the germline V gene. Here the CDR3 reads CASSADGLANQPQHF. The CDR3 DNA sequence: TGTGCCAGCAGCGCCGACGGACTTGCTAATCAGCCCCAGCATTTT.

The chain recombines TRBV19 with TRBJ2-3; TRBD2 matches at 10 bases. The germline V gene encodes CDR1 LNHDA and CDR2 SQIVND (reference sequence). V shed 5 bases, J shed 4 bases, and the junction held 9 bases outside the gene matches. The CDR3 sequence is 16 residues long. CDR3 DNA sequence: TGTGCCAGTAGTTTCGAGACTAGCGGGTACTCAGATACGCAGTATTTT. It yields the protein CASSFETSGYSDTQYF. Drawing the rest from reference TRBV19 and TRBJ2-3, the complete variable domain is DGGITQSPKYLFRKEGQNVTLSCEQNLNHDAMYWYRQDPGQGLRLIYYSQIVNDFQKGDIAEGYSVSREKKESFPLTVTSAQKNPTAFYLCASSFETSGYSDTQYFGPGTRLTVL.

This rearrangement joins TRBV2 to TRBJ1-1; the D gene is possibly TRBD1 (5 bases). CDR3 length equals 16 residues. Between the trimmed V and J ends, which lost 2 bases and 3 bases, there was a span of 16 bases. Germline V gene data show CDR1 as SNHLY and CDR2 as FYNNEI. The CDR3 spells CASSEQGMRLDTEAFF. CDR3 DNA sequence: TGTGCCAGCAGTGAACAGGGAATGCGGCTTGACACTGAAGCTTTCTTT.

CDR3 region: CASSVSTGASSGNTIYF. Written as DNA, the CDR3 is TGTGCCAGCAGCGTCTCCACAGGGGCCAGCTCTGGAAACACCATATATTTT. The chain links TRBV9 to TRBJ1-3, with 7 bases that match TRBD1. The CDR3 contains 17 residues. The germline CDR1 and CDR2 sequences are SGDLS and YYNGEE. With 2 bases clipped from V and 0 bases from J, the junction kept 8 bases outside the gene matches.

The CDR3 loop reads CASSNHQGGYTF. CDR3 in DNA: TGTGCCAGCAGCAATCATCAGGGGGGCTACACCTTC. This chain connects TRBV11-2 to TRBJ1-2; D is perhaps TRBD1 (6 bases). Germline V gene lookup returns CDR1 SGHAT and CDR2 FQNNGV. V lost 5 bases to trimming and J lost 8 bases, with 12 bases between them. The CDR3 runs 12 residues.

The rearrangement uses TRBV4-1 and TRBJ2-7; no definite D call. V lost 0 bases to trimming and J lost 4 bases, with 19 bases between them. Germline V CDR1 and CDR2: MGHRA, YSYEKL. CDR3 length equals 17 residues. The chain's CDR3 is CASSQDPLGSQYYEQYF. CDR3 DNA: TGCGCCAGCAGCCAAGATCCCTTGGGCAGCCAATATTACGAGCAGTACTTC.

V and J are TRBV11-3 and TRBJ2-3, with 7 bases identical to TRBD2. The CDR3 has 14 amino acids. After removal of 4 bases from V and 0 bases from J, the junction contained 1 base not matched to a gene. In germline, CDR1 is SGHNT, CDR2 YENEEA. In DNA, the CDR3 is TGTGCCAGCAGCTATAGCGGGAGCACAGATACGCAGTATTTT. This encodes CASSYSGSTDTQYF.

A remark on this clone: The CDR3 carries no conserved terminal phenylalanine or tryptophan, so it likely arises from a read error. The DNA is left out, because the CDR3 cannot be placed on it with certainty; the CDR3 is given as TCRdb lists it. The chain has TRBV30 and TRBJ2-2; the D segment call TRBD1 is taken from the table without a DNA check. Germline CDR1 is GTSNPN and CDR2 is SVGIG (reference sequence). The CDR3 has 10 residues if both end residues are counted. CDR3 protein: CAWIPPDSVP.

The chain carries TRBV18 and TRBJ1-4; D remains unclear. The CDR3 consists of 13 residues. Trimming removed 0 bases at V and 7 bases at J, with 6 bases between. CDR1 is KGHSH, CDR2 LQKENI, per germline. In DNA, the CDR3 is TGTGCCAGCTCACCACCGACACGTGAAAAACTGTTTTTT. Its protein product is CASSPPTREKLFF.

The rearrangement joins TRBV27 to TRBJ1-4, with TRBD1 matching 7 bases. This CDR3 comprises 15 residues. The germline V gene has CDR1 MNHEY and CDR2 SMNVEV (reference sequence). J lost 3 bases, V lost 3 bases, and 4 bases had no gene match. The CDR3: CASSFSGTANEKLFF. CDR3 nucleotide sequence: TGTGCCAGCAGTTTTTCCGGGACAGCTAATGAAAAACTGTTTTTT.

This clone was detected a few times. J is TRBJ1-1 and V is TRBV30; no reliable D call. Trimming took off 3 bases at V and 4 bases at J, with 9 bases between the two ends. The V gene's germline CDR1 is GTSNPN and CDR2 SVGIG (reference sequence). The length of the CDR3 is 12 residues. The CDR3 DNA follows: TGTGCCTGGAGCTTCCCGGGCACTGAAGCTTTCTTT. This sequence encodes CAWSFPGTEAFF.

The chain recombines TRBV4-2 with TRBJ2-1; tentative D call: TRBD2 (6 bases). Germline V CDR1 and CDR2: LGHNA, YNFKEQ. V lost 3 bases, J lost 7 bases, and 22 bases lay in between. The CDR3 spans 17 residues. This CDR3 is CASSQGTLAGFRNEQFF. The CDR3 DNA sequence: TGTGCCAGCAGCCAGGGGACCCTGGCGGGGTTTCGAAATGAGCAGTTCTTC.

The chain is built from TRBV19 and TRBJ2-1, with 7 bases matching TRBD1. Germline V gene lookup returns CDR1 LNHDA and CDR2 SQIVND (reference sequence). There are 16 residues in the CDR3. The V segment lost 5 bases and the J segment 6 bases; nucleotides outside the gene matches: 13. Here the CDR3 DNA reads TGTGCCAGTAGTTCCCGACAGGGCAGGGTGGGCAATGAGCAGTTCTTC. As protein: CASSSRQGRVGNEQFF.

The chain links TRBV5-1 to TRBJ1-3, with TRBD1 as a possible D gene (5 bases). Per the germline V gene, CDR1 is SGHRS and CDR2 is YFSETQ. The V end lost 8 bases, the J end lost 0 bases, and 15 bases lay between the germline ends. CDR3 size: 15 residues. Written as DNA, the CDR3 is TGCGCCAGTTCGACGGGGGACCACTCTGGAAACACCATATATTTT. Its translation: CASSTGDHSGNTIYF.

The V call is TRBV5-4, the J call TRBJ1-4, with D possibly TRBD1 on 6 matching bases. Per germline, CDR1 SGHNT and CDR2 YYREEE (reference sequence). The length of the CDR3 is 17 residues. The germline V and J ends were trimmed by 2 bases and 4 bases, with 18 bases remaining between them. The chain's CDR3 is CASSFGPTRQDNEKLFF. The CDR3 nucleotides are TGTGCCAGCAGCTTTGGACCGACTCGACAGGATAATGAAAAACTGTTTTTT.

The chain employs TRBV2 and TRBJ2-2, with 11 bases that match TRBD2. J gave up 5 bases and V 4 bases, and 0 bases lay outside the gene matches. The length of the CDR3 is 14 residues. The germline CDR1 and CDR2 sequences are SNHLY and FYNNEI. CDR3 nucleotides: TGTGCCAGCAGTGGACTAGCGGGAACCGGGGAGCTGTTTTTT. It specifies CASSGLAGTGELFF.